This T cell receptor beta chain was captured in a study of T cell responses to AZD1222 COVID-19 vaccine. Study-wide findings and caveats: As reported, nearly half of all spike-specific TCRs target variant regions that are unmutated.

This clone was seen just once. Antigen specificity is unknown. Method: immunoSEQ multiplex PCR; TCRdb's copy keeps in-frame clones and lacks some. The sample lists some 94,000 clones; around nine tenths were seen once. Material: peripheral blood, obtained on day 0 of AZD1222 vaccination. This clonotype was sampled from an adult in good health.

The CDR3 coding sequence is TGTGCCAGCAGGAAGACAGGGTACGGGGATAACTATGGCTACACCTTC. It is translated as CASRKTGYGDNYGYTF. The chain has TRBV11-2 and TRBJ1-2; 7 positions match TRBD1. Germline lookup yields CDR1 SGHAT and CDR2 FQNNGV. The CDR3 sequence is 16 residues long. Germline trimming cut 6 bases from V and 1 base from J; bases unmatched to any gene: 11. Drawing the rest from reference TRBV11-2 and TRBJ1-2, the complete variable domain is EAGVAQSPRYKIIEKRQSVAFWCNPISGHATLYWYQQILGQGPKLLIQFQNNGVVDDSQLPKDRFSAERLKGVDSTLKIQPAKLEDSAVYLCASRKTGYGDNYGYTFGSGTRLTVV.